These 32 T cell receptor beta chains originate from one sample sequenced in a study of blood T cell repertoires in COVID-19. The table came from immunoSEQ multiplex PCR; TCRdb's copy has only in-frame clones and leaves some out. The data show around 150,000 clones, about three quarters seen once. The sequenced sample was peripheral blood. The receptor source for this set is a woman of 80 years or more with active or convalescent COVID-19.

The chain links TRBV5-1 to TRBJ1-4; TRBD1 matches at 7 bases. Germline lookup yields CDR1 SGHRS and CDR2 YFSETQ. This CDR3 has 18 residues. J was trimmed by 0 bases and V by 0 bases; bases with no gene match: 8. As DNA, the CDR3 is TGCGCCAGCAGCTTGGGCAGGGGGACAGTTGCAACTAATGAAAAACTGTTTTTT. It codes for CASSLGRGTVATNEKLFF. Full variable domain (remainder filled in from reference TRBV5-1 and TRBJ1-4): KAGVTQTPRYLIKTRGQQVTLSCSPISGHRSVSWYQQTPGQGLQFLFEYFSETQRNKGNFPGRFSGRQFSNSRSEMNVSTLELGDSALYLCASSLGRGTVATNEKLFFGSGTQLSVL.

This clone occurred once. J is TRBJ2-7 and V is TRBV2; 9 bases align to TRBD2. The CDR3 consists of 12 residues. CDR1 SNHLY and CDR2 FYNNEI come from the germline V gene. V shed 10 bases, J shed 4 bases, and the junction held 5 bases outside the gene matches. The CDR3 protein is CATKRGDYEQYF. In DNA, the CDR3 is TGTGCCACCAAGCGGGGGGATTACGAGCAGTACTTC.

This rearrangement joins TRBV5-5 to TRBJ2-2; 10 positions match TRBD2. Trimming took 4 bases from V and 0 from J; bases not matched to a gene: 3. The germline V gene encodes CDR1 SGHKS and CDR2 YYEKEE (reference sequence). This CDR3 is 16 amino acids long. CDR3 in DNA: TGTGCCAGCAGCCTCCTAGCGGGGGCGAACACCGGGGAGCTGTTTTTT. Its protein product is CASSLLAGANTGELFF.

The chain employs TRBV10-1 and TRBJ2-1; D not resolved. With 11 bases removed from V and 2 bases from J, the gap between germline ends came to 7 bases. This CDR3 comprises 11 residues. Looked up from germline, CDR1 is WNHNN and CDR2 is SYGVQD (reference sequence). CDR3 region: CAPTTYNEQFF. The CDR3 region has the DNA TGCGCCCCTACGACCTACAATGAGCAGTTCTTC.

The chain links TRBV5-5 to TRBJ1-2, with 7 bases fitting TRBD1. The CDR3 length is 14 residues. Germline loops: CDR1 SGHKS, CDR2 YYEKEE (reference sequence). After removal of 2 bases from V and 8 bases from J, the junction contained 9 bases not matched to a gene. The CDR3 reads CASSFTGELYGYTF. The CDR3 DNA follows: TGTGCCAGCAGCTTCACAGGGGAACTATACGGCTACACCTTC.

This chain uses TRBV19 with TRBJ1-5; possibly TRBD1 for D (5 bases). Germline V CDR1 and CDR2: LNHDA, SQIVND (reference sequence). The CDR3 has 15 amino acids. Trimming removed 3 bases from V and 7 bases from J, with 16 bases in between. This CDR3 is CASSMIGGFGQPQHF. For the CDR3, the DNA is TGTGCCAGTAGTATGATCGGGGGTTTTGGGCAGCCCCAGCATTTT.

The V call is TRBV6-5, the J call TRBJ1-2; 12 nucleotides line up with TRBD1. Germline trimming cut 8 bases from V and 5 bases from J; bases unmatched to any gene: 6. Germline loops: CDR1 MNHEY, CDR2 SVGAGI. This CDR3 is built from 14 residues. In nucleotides, the CDR3 is TGTGCCAGCCGGGACAGGGGGCTGGGGTATGGCTACACCTTC. Translating gives CASRDRGLGYGYTF.

This clone was seen only a few times. CDR3 loop: CASSRTGTYNEKLFF. CDR3 nucleotide sequence: TGTGCCAGCAGCCGAACCGGGACATATAATGAAAAACTGTTTTTT. The chain joins TRBV3-1 (or the pseudogene TRBV3-2) to TRBJ1-4; tentatively, D is TRBD1 (6 bases). The CDR3 runs 15 residues. Germline V lookup: CDR1 LGHDT, CDR2 YNNKEL (reference sequence). The V end lost 4 bases, the J end lost 4 bases, and 13 bases lay between the germline ends.

About this clone itself: Distinct nucleotide sequences in the sample also encode this CDR3. The rearrangement joins TRBV5-1 to TRBJ1-1; D might be TRBD1 (5 bases). Deletions cut 0 bases from V and 2 bases from J, with 8 bases between. Germline lookup yields CDR1 SGHRS and CDR2 YFSETQ. The CDR3 totals 14 residues. The CDR3 loop reads CASSLGQRNTEAFF. In DNA form, the CDR3 reads TGCGCCAGCAGCTTGGGACAGAGAAACACTGAAGCTTTCTTT.

This chain uses TRBV3-1 (or the pseudogene TRBV3-2) with TRBJ1-2, with D tentatively TRBD1 (5 bases). The CDR3 has 14 amino acids. Trimming cost V 5 bases and J 4 bases, with 14 bases left between them. CDR1 and CDR2 (germline): LGHDT, YNNKEL (reference sequence). The CDR3 here is CASSTRQISYGYTF. The DNA for the CDR3 is TGTGCCAGCAGCACTCGACAGATCAGCTATGGCTACACCTTC.

The chain couples TRBV6-5 to TRBJ2-1; 9 nucleotides agree with TRBD1. In germline, CDR1 is MNHEY, CDR2 SVGAGI. V was clipped by 7 bases and J by 4 bases; unmatched bases: 8. The CDR3 extends over 15 amino acids. This CDR3 reads CASNPAGTGYNEQFF. The CDR3 coding sequence is TGTGCCAGCAATCCGGCCGGGACAGGGTACAATGAGCAGTTCTTC.

The chain employs TRBV27 and TRBJ1-5; TRBD1 matches 9 bases. This CDR3 contains 14 residues. CDR1 is MNHEY and CDR2 is SMNVEV in the germline V gene (reference sequence). Losses at the gene ends were 6 bases for V and 4 bases for J; bases not matched to a gene: 4. CDR3 residues: CASRPGTGNQPQHF. For the CDR3, the DNA is TGTGCCAGCAGACCGGGGACAGGGAATCAGCCCCAGCATTTT.

This clone was observed a single time. The chain recombines TRBV18 with TRBJ1-1; 8 nucleotides align to TRBD1. V dropped 3 bases and J dropped 4; count of bases not matched to a gene: 10. This CDR3 is 16 amino acids long. CDR1 and CDR2 from the germline V gene are KGHSH and LQKENI. CDR3 nucleotide sequence: TGTGCCAGCTCACCCTTAACAGGGGGTTTTTTCACTGAAGCTTTCTTT. This translates into CASSPLTGGFFTEAFF.

The table lists this clone with a few counts. The chain links TRBV4-1 to TRBJ2-7; 10 bases are a match to TRBD1. The junction had 9 bases not matched to a gene; V was cut back by 4 bases and J by 3 bases. From germline, CDR1 is MGHRA and CDR2 YSYEKL. This CDR3 is built from 16 residues. As DNA, the CDR3 is TGCGCCAGCAGCCGATTTGGACAGGGGGGAAGCTACGAGCAGTACTTC. Amino acids: CASSRFGQGGSYEQYF.

CDR3 sequence reads: CASNLKAGSGELFF. The CDR3, as DNA: TGTGCCAGCAATTTAAAGGCAGGGTCCGGGGAGCTGTTTTTT. This chain uses TRBV2 with TRBJ2-2; tentatively, D is TRBD1 (5 bases). Germline loops: CDR1 SNHLY, CDR2 FYNNEI. The CDR3 sequence is 14 residues long. The V and J ends lost 7 bases and 6 bases respectively, with 15 bases between them.

This chain uses TRBV3-1 (or the pseudogene TRBV3-2) with TRBJ2-2; unclear D gene. Germline loops: CDR1 LGHDT, CDR2 YNNKEL (reference sequence). Trimming took off 1 base at V and 1 base at J, with 10 bases between the two ends. CDR3 size: 16 residues. The CDR3 DNA sequence: TGTGCCAGCAGCCAAGTTTCCGCGGAGAACACCGGGGAGCTGTTTTTT. As protein: CASSQVSAENTGELFF.

This rearrangement joins TRBV4-1 to TRBJ2-1, with TRBD2 matching over 12 bases. The CDR3 length is 17 residues. The V and J ends lost 5 bases and 4 bases, in that order; junction bases with no gene match: 9. Germline V lookup: CDR1 MGHRA, CDR2 YSYEKL. Here the CDR3 reads CASSSTASGGAYNEQFF. CDR3 DNA sequence: TGCGCCAGCAGCTCGACCGCTAGCGGGGGGGCTTACAATGAGCAGTTCTTC.

The chain links TRBV27 to TRBJ1-1; D unclear. The germline V gene encodes CDR1 MNHEY and CDR2 SMNVEV (reference sequence). The CDR3 has 15 residues. V was shortened by 2 bases and J by 5 bases, with 15 bases between the two germline ends. The CDR3 DNA follows: TGTGCCAGCAGTTTAGGGAGAAGGAGGTGGACTGAAGCTTTCTTT. This translates into CASSLGRRRWTEAFF.

This chain joins TRBV3-1 (or the pseudogene TRBV3-2) and TRBJ2-5; 7 nucleotides match TRBD2. After removal of 1 base from V and 2 bases from J, the junction contained 10 bases not matched to a gene. The CDR3 runs to 17 residues. Germline V gene sequence: CDR1 LGHDT, CDR2 YNNKEL (reference sequence). In DNA, the CDR3 is TGTGCCAGCAGCCAAGGCTGGGCTAGCGGCCTACAAGAGACCCAGTACTTC. Its protein product is CASSQGWASGLQETQYF.

This chain joins TRBV18 and TRBJ1-4; 8 positions agree with TRBD1. CDR1 and CDR2 (germline): KGHSH, LQKENI. With V trimmed by 5 bases and J by 4 bases, 15 bases remained unmatched. The CDR3 totals 18 residues. DNA of the CDR3: TGTGCCAGCTCAATGGGACAGGCTCAGATGAAACTTAATGAAAAACTGTTTTTT. This encodes CASSMGQAQMKLNEKLFF.

This clone was recorded once. The V gene is TRBV3-1 (or the pseudogene TRBV3-2), the J gene TRBJ1-2; D is unresolved. The CDR3 consists of 14 residues. CDR1 is LGHDT, CDR2 YNNKEL, per germline (reference sequence). Trimming left V 0 bases short and J 4 bases short, with 9 bases between. CDR3 sequence (DNA): TGTGCCAGCAGCCAAGATCTTGTCGGCTATGGCTACACCTTC. Its protein is CASSQDLVGYGYTF.

The rearrangement links TRBV5-1 to TRBJ1-2; weak D call: TRBD1 (5 bases). There are 14 residues in the CDR3. With 4 bases removed from V and 4 bases from J, the gap between germline ends came to 14 bases. In germline, CDR1 is SGHRS, CDR2 YFSETQ. The DNA of the CDR3 is TGCGCCAGCAGCCCCGGGCTGGGGGGCTATGGCTACACCTTC. This encodes CASSPGLGGYGYTF.

V gene TRBV7-3 combines with J gene TRBJ2-3; D not certain. This CDR3 is 16 amino acids long. In germline, CDR1 is SGHTA, CDR2 FQGTGA. V lost 0 bases and J lost 4, with 14 bases in between. The chain's CDR3 is CASSLTRASLADTQYF. The DNA of the CDR3 is TGTGCCAGCAGCTTAACGAGAGCCTCCTTGGCAGATACGCAGTATTTT.

V and J are TRBV4-2 and TRBJ1-1; 7 bases agree with TRBD1. This CDR3 region has 15 residues. The junction had 3 bases not matched to a gene; V was cut back by 1 base and J by 1 base. Germline-derived CDR1 and CDR2 are LGHNA and YNFKEQ. The DNA of the CDR3 is TGTGCCAGCAGCCAAGCTGGGACAGAGAACACTGAAGCTTTCTTT. Its translation: CASSQAGTENTEAFF.

V and J are TRBV11-2 and TRBJ2-2; 11 nucleotides align to TRBD2. The CDR3 consists of 19 residues. CDR1 is SGHAT, CDR2 FQNNGV, per germline. J lost 4 bases, V lost 6 bases, and 16 bases had no gene match. The CDR3 is CASRRLAGIGGISTGELFF. CDR3 DNA sequence: TGTGCCAGCAGAAGACTAGCGGGGATCGGGGGGATAAGCACCGGGGAGCTGTTTTTT.

The chain links TRBV5-1 to TRBJ2-7; D is possibly TRBD1 (6 bases). CDR3 length: 14 residues. CDR1 and CDR2 from the germline V gene are SGHRS and YFSETQ. V lost 1 base, J lost 3 bases, and 11 bases lay in between. DNA for the CDR3: TGCGCCAGCAGCTTGTCAGGGGCAGGCTACGAGCAGTACTTC. This encodes CASSLSGAGYEQYF.

The V and J genes are TRBV4-2 and TRBJ1-6, with D possibly matching TRBD1 (5 bases). There are 14 residues in the CDR3. The germline CDR1 and CDR2 sequences are LGHNA and YNFKEQ. Trimming took 1 base from V and 13 from J, leaving 14 bases between them. In nucleotides, the CDR3 is TGTGCCAGCAGCCAAGTGGGGCCACCTAGTCCCCTCCACTTT. Translation gives CASSQVGPPSPLHF.

The chain joins TRBV6-1 to TRBJ2-3; maybe TRBD2 (5 bases). The V end lost 0 bases, the J end lost 3 bases, and 19 bases lay between the germline ends. The CDR3 extends over 18 amino acids. Germline V lookup: CDR1 MNHNS, CDR2 SASEGT. CDR3 nucleotide sequence: TGTGCCAGCAGTGAAGCGGAGGTGGCGGGCGATTTGACAGATACGCAGTATTTT. Its translation: CASSEAEVAGDLTDTQYF.

V gene TRBV6-2 or TRBV6-3 combines with J gene TRBJ1-3; D is perhaps TRBD1 (5 bases). Between the trimmed V and J ends, which lost 5 bases and 0 bases, there was a span of 17 bases. This CDR3 comprises 17 residues. CDR1 is MNHEY, CDR2 SVGEGT, per germline. The CDR3 protein is CASSTLLSTGSGNTIYF. CDR3 nucleotides: TGTGCCAGCAGTACCCTACTATCTACAGGCTCTGGAAACACCATATATTTT.

This clone was found many times. The V call is TRBV6-5, the J call TRBJ2-5; a weak D match, TRBD2 (6 bases). Germline V gene lookup returns CDR1 MNHEY and CDR2 SVGAGI. With 7 bases removed from V and 4 bases from J, the gap between germline ends came to 13 bases. The CDR3 runs to 13 residues. CDR3 DNA: TGTGCCAGCAAGGAGGGAGCGGGAGAGACCCAGTACTTC. Translation: CASKEGAGETQYF.

The V and J genes are TRBV27 and TRBJ1-1, with TRBD1 matching 8 bases. The CDR3 sequence is 15 residues long. Germline assignment: CDR1 MNHEY and CDR2 SMNVEV (reference sequence). V lost 5 bases and J lost 5; bases outside the gene matches: 10. The CDR3 here is CASSRRTGRGTEAFF. The CDR3 DNA follows: TGTGCCAGCAGTAGAAGGACAGGGAGGGGTACTGAAGCTTTCTTT.

The rearrangement links TRBV10-2 to TRBJ2-1, with TRBD2 matching over 7 bases. The CDR3 has 14 residues. The V gene end was trimmed by 6 bases and the J gene end by 0 bases; junction bases not matched to a gene: 2. Germline CDR1 reads WSHSY; CDR2 reads SAAADI. The CDR3 nucleotides are TGCGCCAGCAGCGGCGGGAGCTCCTACAATGAGCAGTTCTTC. Translating gives CASSGGSSYNEQFF.